These 11 T cell receptor beta chains share one sample of origin, sequenced in a study of PD-L1 blockade in urothelial cancer. Generated by immunoSEQ multiplex PCR, the TCRdb table keeps only in-frame clones and is missing some. The table shows fewer than 25,000 clones, with 70% to 90% occurring only once. The input for sequencing was PBMCs, taken around atezolizumab (anti-PD-L1) treatment. The receptors here all came from a man aged 45-60 years with urothelial cancer.

In its sample, this clone is medium-sized (0.01 to 0.1%). The chain employs TRBV6-1 and TRBJ1-5; 8 positions agree with TRBD1. The CDR3 loop spans 16 amino acids. CDR1 and CDR2 from the germline V gene are MNHNS and SASEGT. Losses at the gene ends were 2 bases for V and 6 bases for J; bases not matched to a gene: 9. CDR3 loop: CASSELVDRGGQPQHF. The DNA for the CDR3 is TGTGCCAGCAGTGAACTCGTCGACAGGGGCGGTCAGCCCCAGCATTTT.

This clone was picked up a small number of times. The chain carries TRBV7-8 and TRBJ2-2, with 9 bases lining up with TRBD1. This CDR3 has 17 residues. Germline V gives CDR1 SGHVS, CDR2 FQNEAQ. V trimming: 3 bases; J trimming: 2 bases; junction bases outside the gene matches: 7. The CDR3, as DNA: TGTGCCAGCAGCTTGTTCACAGGGGGCTCAAACACCGGGGAGCTGTTTTTT. It is translated as CASSLFTGGSNTGELFF.

J is TRBJ2-2 and V is TRBV9; 12 nucleotides agree with TRBD2. Germline loops: CDR1 SGDLS, CDR2 YYNGEE. Germline trimming cut 3 bases from V and 4 bases from J; bases unmatched to any gene: 7. CDR3 size: 17 residues. This CDR3 reads CASSEALAGGVTGELFF. In DNA form, the CDR3 reads TGTGCCAGCAGCGAGGCCCTAGCGGGGGGGGTCACCGGGGAGCTGTTTTTT.

V usage is TRBV27 and J usage is TRBJ2-7, with 10 positions matching TRBD2. Trimming took 6 bases from V and 7 from J; bases not matched to a gene: 3. The CDR3 extends over 12 amino acids. Looked up from germline, CDR1 is MNHEY and CDR2 is SMNVEV (reference sequence). CDR3 sequence (DNA): TGTGCCAGCAGACTAGCGGGAAGTGAGCAGTACTTC. It is translated as CASRLAGSEQYF.

The chain combines TRBV5-1 with TRBJ2-7; 11 positions agree with TRBD2. Trimming at V came to 3 bases and at J to 3 bases, leaving 5 bases not matched to a gene. The CDR3 is made up of 15 amino acids. Germline CDR1 and CDR2: SGHRS and YFSETQ. CDR3 in amino acids: CASSSGLADNYEQYF. The CDR3 coding sequence is TGCGCCAGCAGCTCGGGACTAGCGGACAACTACGAGCAGTACTTC.

The chain recombines TRBV19 with TRBJ2-3, with 10 positions matching TRBD2. The CDR3 loop spans 16 amino acids. CDR1 and CDR2 (germline): LNHDA, SQIVND (reference sequence). V trimming: 6 bases; J trimming: 2 bases; junction bases outside the gene matches: 8. This chain's CDR3 is CASSRLAGAITDTQYF. DNA for the CDR3: TGTGCCAGTAGCCGGCTAGCGGGGGCGATCACAGATACGCAGTATTTT.

This chain links TRBV10-2 with TRBJ1-5; D is possibly TRBD1 (5 bases). The germline V and J ends were trimmed by 3 bases and 4 bases, with 10 bases remaining between them. The CDR3 spans 14 residues. CDR1 is WSHSY and CDR2 is SAAADI in the germline V gene. The CDR3 DNA is TGCGCCAGCAGTGAAATTCAGGGTAATCAGCCCCAGCATTTT. Its translation: CASSEIQGNQPQHF.

The chain links TRBV7-2 to TRBJ2-7, with D unresolved. The CDR3 spans 15 residues. V was trimmed by 2 bases and J by 6 bases, leaving 17 bases between them. The germline V gene has CDR1 SGHTA and CDR2 FQGNSA. This CDR3 is CASSLTTSIPREQYF. The DNA of the CDR3 is TGTGCCAGCAGCTTAACGACTTCAATACCTCGCGAGCAGTACTTC.

The chain links TRBV5-1 to TRBJ2-2; 8 bases are shared with TRBD1. This CDR3 has 15 amino acids. Germline loops: CDR1 SGHRS, CDR2 YFSETQ. The V segment lost 1 base and the J segment 5 bases; nucleotides outside the gene matches: 4. The CDR3 loop is CASSLSGGLTGELFF. For the CDR3, the DNA is TGCGCCAGCAGCTTGTCAGGGGGCCTAACCGGGGAGCTGTTTTTT.

The J gene is TRBJ1-2, the V gene TRBV10-3; no clear D. The V gene's germline CDR1 is ENHRY and CDR2 SYGVKD. CDR3 length: 16 amino acids. Deletions cut 4 bases from V and 7 bases from J, with 22 bases between. This chain's CDR3 is CAISGKGGLPSGGYTF. In nucleotides, the CDR3 is TGTGCCATCAGTGGAAAAGGAGGTCTTCCCTCTGGTGGCTACACCTTC.

The V gene is TRBV6-1, the J gene TRBJ1-1, with D perhaps matching TRBD1 (6 bases). The CDR3 consists of 14 residues. Germline CDR1 and CDR2: MNHNS and SASEGT. Deletions cut 7 bases from V and 1 base from J, with 13 bases between. The CDR3 protein is CASNVRQANTEAFF. CDR3 in DNA: TGTGCCAGCAACGTTCGACAGGCGAACACTGAAGCTTTCTTT.